The 27 T cell receptor beta chains below were found in one sample sequenced in a study of T cell responses to AZD1222 COVID-19 vaccine. The repertoire was sequenced with immunoSEQ multiplex PCR; TCRdb's copy has only in-frame clones and lacks some. Here the sample spans 160,000 or so clones, roughly 90% being singletons. Sequences were derived from peripheral blood, sampled on day 0 of AZD1222 vaccination. The receptors come from an adult in good health.

Note on this clone: The CDR3 end shows no conserved phenylalanine or tryptophan, and so a read error is likely. The limits of the CDR3 on the DNA are not certain, so only TCRdb's listed CDR3 is given. This chain links TRBV3-1 (or the pseudogene TRBV3-2) with TRBJ1-2. Ends included, the CDR3 has 13 residues. The germline V gene encodes CDR1 LGHDT and CDR2 YNNKEL (reference sequence). CDR3 in amino acids: CASSQELYGTDAC.

This rearrangement joins TRBV3-1 (or the pseudogene TRBV3-2) to TRBJ1-5; D is unresolved. V shed 3 bases and J shed 3 bases, with 3 bases lying between them. The CDR3 contains 12 residues. Germline V gene data show CDR1 as LGHDT and CDR2 as YNNKEL (reference sequence). In DNA, the CDR3 is TGTGCCAGCAGCCACCCCAATCAGCCCCAGCATTTT. Its protein is CASSHPNQPQHF.

The chain has TRBV11-1 and TRBJ1-1; unclear D gene. Trimming took 2 bases from V and 2 from J, leaving 0 bases between them. Germline CDR1 and CDR2: SGHAT and FQDESV (reference sequence). The length of the CDR3 is 11 residues. The CDR3 sequence is CASSLNTEAFF. The CDR3 coding sequence is TGTGCCAGCAGCTTAAACACTGAAGCTTTCTTT. The whole variable domain, filled in from reference TRBV11-1 and TRBJ1-1, reads EAEVAQSPRYKITEKSQAVAFWCDPISGHATLYWYRQILGQGPELLVQFQDESVVDDSQLPKDRFSAERLKGVDSTLKIQPAELGDSAMYLCASSLNTEAFFGQGTRLTVV.

The chain links TRBV2 to TRBJ2-1; TRBD1 or TRBD2 may be the D gene (5 bases each). Germline V gene data show CDR1 as SNHLY and CDR2 as FYNNEI. V gave up 5 bases and J gave up 7 bases, with 15 bases separating them. CDR3 size: 14 residues. CDR3 DNA: TGTGCCAGCAGTACTCACGTGGGGGTAAATGAGCAGTTCTTC. The encoded protein is CASSTHVGVNEQFF.

The chain's CDR3 is CATSGPLGVEQFF. CDR3 nucleotide sequence: TGCGCCACGAGCGGGCCCTTGGGGGTAGAGCAGTTCTTC. This chain connects TRBV10-1 to TRBJ2-1, with TRBD2 as a possible D gene (6 bases). The germline V gene has CDR1 WNHNN and CDR2 SYGVQD (reference sequence). This CDR3 region has 13 residues. V lost 10 bases to trimming and J lost 10 bases, with 20 bases between them.

The chain is built from TRBV6-1 and TRBJ2-7; D is perhaps TRBD2 (5 bases). Germline CDR1 and CDR2: MNHNS and SASEGT. V shed 2 bases and J shed 0 bases, with 17 bases lying between them. This CDR3 has 17 amino acids. CDR3 in amino acids: CASSEQRIQRSSYEQYF. The DNA of the CDR3 is TGTGCCAGCAGTGAACAGCGGATCCAAAGGAGCTCCTACGAGCAGTACTTC.

This clone was counted once. CDR3: CASSQDSSYEQYF. In DNA form, the CDR3 reads TGTGCCAGCAGCCAAGATAGTAGTTACGAGCAGTACTTC. V is TRBV3-1 (or the pseudogene TRBV3-2) and J is TRBJ2-7, with no clear D. Germline V lookup: CDR1 LGHDT, CDR2 YNNKEL (reference sequence). CDR3 size: 13 residues. V was pared by 0 bases and J by 4 bases, with 7 bases between.

The chain uses TRBV10-3 and TRBJ2-3, with a tentative D call TRBD1 (5 bases). CDR1 and CDR2 from the germline V gene are ENHRY and SYGVKD. Trimming left V 6 bases short and J 0 bases short, with 10 bases between. The CDR3 extends over 14 amino acids. The CDR3: CAIRDTSSTDTQYF. Here the CDR3 DNA reads TGTGCCATCAGGGACACCTCTAGCACAGATACGCAGTATTTT.

This sequence joins TRBV5-1 and TRBJ1-6; unclear D gene. Germline loops: CDR1 SGHRS, CDR2 YFSETQ. V was trimmed by 0 bases and J by 7 bases, leaving 8 bases between them. This CDR3 has 14 amino acids. The CDR3 nucleotides read TGCGCCAGCAGCTTGGGACGGGAAAATTCACCCCTCCACTTT. This sequence encodes CASSLGRENSPLHF.

This clone appeared a single time. The V and J genes are TRBV24-1 and TRBJ2-1, with 7 bases fitting TRBD1. The CDR3 is 18 amino acids. After removal of 1 base from V and 4 bases from J, the junction contained 12 bases not matched to a gene. Germline V gene data show CDR1 as KGHDR and CDR2 as SFDVKD. The CDR3 region has the DNA TGTGCCACCAGTGATTTCCCACGGACGCAGGGGGATTACAATGAGCAGTTCTTC. This sequence encodes CATSDFPRTQGDYNEQFF.

This clone has just a few counts. The rearrangement uses TRBV19 and TRBJ2-2; TRBD2 might be the D (7 bases). The CDR3 spans 15 residues. Per germline, CDR1 LNHDA and CDR2 SQIVND (reference sequence). With 5 bases removed from V and 4 bases from J, the gap between germline ends came to 14 bases. The CDR3 bases are TGTGCCAGTAGTGAGGGGGGGTCCTTCACCGGGGAGCTGTTTTTT. It translates to CASSEGGSFTGELFF.

The V gene is TRBV11-2, the J gene TRBJ2-7; D is possibly TRBD1 (7 bases). This CDR3 has 15 residues. Per germline, CDR1 SGHAT and CDR2 FQNNGV. Deletions cut 3 bases from V and 1 base from J, with 13 bases between. For the CDR3, the DNA is TGTGCCAGCAGCTTCCAGGAGGGGGCTTCCTACGAGCAGTACTTC. This sequence encodes CASSFQEGASYEQYF. Based on the CDR3 plus reference TRBV11-2 and TRBJ2-7, the full variable domain is EAGVAQSPRYKIIEKRQSVAFWCNPISGHATLYWYQQILGQGPKLLIQFQNNGVVDDSQLPKDRFSAERLKGVDSTLKIQPAKLEDSAVYLCASSFQEGASYEQYFGPGTRLTVT.

As for this clone: This sample includes further DNA sequences coding for the same CDR3. The J gene is TRBJ2-2, the V gene TRBV5-1; 9 nucleotides line up with TRBD1. V lost 4 bases and J lost 1; bases outside the gene matches: 2. From germline, CDR1 is SGHRS and CDR2 YFSETQ. The CDR3 extends over 15 amino acids. This CDR3 reads CASSRDRVNTGELFF. The CDR3 DNA reads TGCGCCAGCAGCAGGGACAGGGTGAACACCGGGGAGCTGTTTTTT.

This chain's CDR3 is CASTLSAGQPQHF. CDR3 DNA: TGTGCCAGCACCCTTTCGGCGGGTCAGCCCCAGCATTTT. The rearrangement links TRBV12-3 or TRBV12-4 to TRBJ1-5; D call uncertain. The CDR3 extends over 13 amino acids. Deletions cut 7 bases from V and 6 bases from J, with 13 bases between.

The rearrangement joins TRBV10-3 to TRBJ1-3; D not certain. CDR1 and CDR2 (germline): ENHRY, SYGVKD. This CDR3 has 11 residues. V lost 4 bases, J lost 4 bases, and 2 bases lay in between. The CDR3 is CAISAGNTIYF. DNA for the CDR3: TGTGCCATCAGTGCCGGAAACACCATATATTTT.

This chain links TRBV2 with TRBJ2-1; D uncertain. CDR1 is SNHLY, CDR2 FYNNEI, per germline. With 4 bases removed from V and 1 base from J, the gap between germline ends came to 8 bases. CDR3 size: 14 residues. CDR3 residues: CASSVLLSYNEQFF. The CDR3 region has the DNA TGTGCCAGCAGTGTCTTACTGTCCTACAATGAGCAGTTCTTC. Full variable domain (remainder filled in from reference TRBV2 and TRBJ2-1): EPEVTQTPSHQVTQMGQEVILRCVPISNHLYFYWYRQILGQKVEFLVSFYNNEISEKSEIFDDQFSVERPDGSNFTLKIRSTKLEDSAMYFCASSVLLSYNEQFFGPGTRLTVL.

The J gene is TRBJ2-2, the V gene TRBV9; TRBD1 agrees at 7 bases. The CDR3 is made up of 15 amino acids. Germline assignment: CDR1 SGDLS and CDR2 YYNGEE. The J segment lost 2 bases and the V segment lost 4 bases, leaving 5 bases of the junction unmatched. For the CDR3, the DNA is TGTGCCAGCAGCCCCCGGGACAGAAACACCGGGGAGCTGTTTTTT. Amino acid sequence: CASSPRDRNTGELFF.

This clone was counted a single time. The rearrangement links TRBV14 to TRBJ2-1; D is ambiguous. There are 13 residues in the CDR3. V was pared by 0 bases and J by 7 bases, with 7 bases between. Germline CDR1 reads SGHDN; CDR2 reads FVKESK. Written as DNA, the CDR3 is TGTGCCAGCAGCCAAGATCTGGTTAATGAGCAGTTCTTC. Its translation: CASSQDLVNEQFF.

The chain couples TRBV6-5 to TRBJ2-7; tentative D call: TRBD1 (6 bases). Germline V CDR1 and CDR2: MNHEY, SVGAGI. CDR3 length: 13 residues. Trimming stripped 6 bases from V and 1 base from J, with 10 bases between. In DNA form, the CDR3 reads TGTGCCAGCAGAATCACAGGGTCCTACGAGCAGTACTTC. This codes for CASRITGSYEQYF.

CDR3 sequence reads: CASSSSGGTSGGNEQFF. The CDR3 nucleotides are TGTGCCAGCAGCTCGTCCGGAGGGACTAGCGGGGGGAATGAGCAGTTCTTC. The chain combines TRBV7-3 with TRBJ2-1; 15 bases agree with TRBD2. V shed 4 bases, J shed 7 bases, and the junction held 8 bases outside the gene matches. Germline lookup yields CDR1 SGHTA and CDR2 FQGTGA. The CDR3 covers 17 residues.

The V and J genes are TRBV27 and TRBJ1-1; tentative D call: TRBD1 (6 bases). Germline V gene lookup returns CDR1 MNHEY and CDR2 SMNVEV (reference sequence). Trimming pared 6 bases from V and 6 bases from J, leaving 14 bases between. The CDR3 contains 13 residues. CDR3 sequence: CASSLTGGSEAFF. For the CDR3, the DNA is TGTGCCAGCAGCTTGACAGGAGGCTCTGAAGCTTTCTTT.

J is TRBJ1-2 and V is TRBV29-1, with D maybe TRBD1 (6 bases). CDR1 is SQVTM, CDR2 ANQGSEA, per germline. V gave up 0 bases and J gave up 3 bases, with 11 bases separating them. This CDR3 contains 14 residues. As DNA, the CDR3 is TGCAGCGTTGAAGATCGACAGGACGACTATGGCTACACCTTC. Amino acids: CSVEDRQDDYGYTF.

This chain connects TRBV18 to TRBJ1-6; D unresolved. The germline gives CDR1 KGHSH, CDR2 LQKENI. V was pared by 1 base and J by 4 bases, with 5 bases between. The CDR3 consists of 14 residues. The CDR3 DNA sequence: TGTGCCAGCTCACCACTTGGGTATAATTCACCCCTCCACTTT. This translates into CASSPLGYNSPLHF. Supplemented by reference TRBV18 and TRBJ1-6, the full variable domain reads NAGVMQNPRHLVRRRGQEARLRCSPMKGHSHVYWYRQLPEEGLKFMVYLQKENIIDESGMPKERFSAEFPKEGPSILRIQQVVRGDSAAYFCASSPLGYNSPLHFGNGTRLTVT.

The chain joins TRBV20-1 to TRBJ1-1; TRBD1 matches at 7 bases. Looked up from germline, CDR1 is DFQATT and CDR2 is SNEGSKA (reference sequence). Losses at the gene ends were 3 bases for V and 10 bases for J; bases not matched to a gene: 5. The CDR3 covers 11 residues. CDR3 sequence: CSASRGQVAFF. For the CDR3, the DNA is TGCAGTGCTAGTAGGGGGCAAGTAGCTTTCTTT.

This chain uses TRBV18 with TRBJ2-7; the match to TRBD2 covers 7 bases. The CDR3 has 15 amino acids. V shed 0 bases, J shed 2 bases, and the junction held 4 bases outside the gene matches. Germline CDR1 reads KGHSH; CDR2 reads LQKENI. CDR3 loop: CASSPPGGGPYEQYF. In DNA, the CDR3 is TGTGCCAGCTCACCACCGGGGGGAGGGCCCTACGAGCAGTACTTC.

The rearrangement joins TRBV5-4 to TRBJ1-6; TRBD1 might be the D (6 bases). CDR3 size: 15 residues. V lost 2 bases, J lost 4 bases, and 10 bases lay in between. Germline V gene sequence: CDR1 SGHNT, CDR2 YYREEE (reference sequence). In DNA, the CDR3 is TGTGCCAGCAGCTTACAGGGAAGGTATAATTCACCCCTCCACTTT. Residues: CASSLQGRYNSPLHF.

The chain combines TRBV30 with TRBJ2-1, with TRBD2 as a possible D gene (6 bases). V lost 4 bases to trimming and J lost 0 bases, with 10 bases between them. Germline V gives CDR1 GTSNPN, CDR2 SVGIG (reference sequence). The CDR3 is 14 residues long. The chain's CDR3 is CAWMEGSSYNEQFF. CDR3 DNA: TGTGCCTGGATGGAGGGCAGCTCCTACAATGAGCAGTTCTTC.